This T cell receptor beta chain was found in a study of early T cells in non-severe SARS-CoV-2 infection. MiXCR was run by TCRdb on the 5' RACE reads, yielding one entry per CDR3 protein. The data show tens of thousands of distinct CDR3 sequences, roughly 4% seen once. This clonotype was seen at least ten times. Between the trimmed V and J ends, which lost 4 bases and 6 bases, there was a span of 8 bases. The CDR3 is 12 amino acids. Germline V gives CDR1 SGHAT, CDR2 FQNNGV. The source material was whole blood. The source of this sequence is an adult who was a healthcare worker with PCR-confirmed SARS-CoV-2 infection or an uninfected control (not recorded which). The chain recombines TRBV11-2 with TRBJ2-3; no definite D call. CDR3 bases: TGTGCCAGCAGCTCCCATTTGGATACGCAGTATTTT. Its translation is CASSSHLDTQYF.